These 4 T cell receptor beta chains originate from one sample sequenced in a study of blood T cell repertoires in COVID-19. Method: immunoSEQ multiplex PCR; TCRdb's copy keeps in-frame clones and lacks some. The profile shows more than 200,000 clones, around 90% of them singletons. The sample was PBMCs or T cells enriched from blood (not recorded which). The receptors derive from a man aged 25 to 45 in a cohort exposed to, infected with or recovered from COVID-19 (not recorded which).

Turning to this clone: Other DNA sequences of this sample code for an identical CDR3. The chain is built from TRBV6-1 and TRBJ2-2; no clear D. Trimming stripped 3 bases from V and 4 bases from J, with 9 bases between. The CDR3 length is 14 residues. Germline CDR1 reads MNHNS; CDR2 reads SASEGT. CDR3 sequence (DNA): TGTGCCAGCAGTGACAACAGAGTCACCGGGGAGCTGTTTTTT. Translating gives CASSDNRVTGELFF.

The chain combines TRBV5-6 with TRBJ2-4; D gene unclear. Trimming pared 0 bases from V and 0 bases from J, leaving 7 bases between. CDR1 is SGHDT, CDR2 YYEEEE, per germline. The CDR3 extends over 15 amino acids. DNA for the CDR3: TGTGCCAGCAGCTTGGCGGGTCTAGCCAAAAACATTCAGTACTTC. Its protein product is CASSLAGLAKNIQYF.

CDR3 sequence (DNA): TGCGCCAGCAGCCAAGACCCTAGCGGGAGATCTCGGTACTTC. Amino acid sequence: CASSQDPSGRSRYF. The rearrangement uses TRBV4-1 and TRBJ2-7; the match to TRBD2 covers 10 bases. Germline CDR1 and CDR2: MGHRA and YSYEKL. V was clipped by 0 bases and J by 12 bases; unmatched bases: 8. CDR3 size: 14 residues.

The J gene is TRBJ1-1, the V gene TRBV19; D is possibly TRBD1 (5 bases). Per germline, CDR1 LNHDA and CDR2 SQIVND (reference sequence). This CDR3 region has 20 residues. With 2 bases removed from V and 4 bases from J, the gap between germline ends came to 29 bases. CDR3 nucleotide sequence: TGTGCCAGTAGTATATTTGCGACCTTCGACAGCACAGTATATCGCACTGAAGCTTTCTTT. Its protein is CASSIFATFDSTVYRTEAFF.